A single sample is the source of the 25 T cell receptor beta chains below, sequenced in a study of blood T cell repertoires in COVID-19. Generated by immunoSEQ multiplex PCR, the TCRdb table keeps only in-frame clones and is missing some. This table has a few hundred thousand clones, just under 85% appearing once. Sample: peripheral blood. These receptors were collected from a woman aged 45-65 years with active or convalescent COVID-19.

The chain has TRBV28 and TRBJ2-3, with D perhaps matching TRBD2 (5 bases). The CDR3 spans 14 residues. Looked up from germline, CDR1 is MDHEN and CDR2 is SYDVKM. The ends were cut back, 2 bases at V and 3 bases at J, with 9 bases in the middle. The CDR3 DNA reads TGTGCCAGCAGTTTAGGGCAGCGGACAGATACGCAGTATTTT. Translated: CASSLGQRTDTQYF.

The chain recombines TRBV28 with TRBJ1-5; 10 bases line up with TRBD1. The ends lost 5 bases at V and 7 bases at J; junction bases unmatched: 11. The CDR3 extends over 16 amino acids. The germline gives CDR1 MDHEN, CDR2 SYDVKM. The CDR3, as DNA: TGTGCCAGCAGTATGTGGACAGGGGGAGGAGGGCAGCCCCAGCATTTT. Its translation is CASSMWTGGGGQPQHF.

Written as DNA, the CDR3 is TGTGCCAGCAGTTCCGGGATTGAGCAGTTCTTC. Its protein is CASSSGIEQFF. The chain employs TRBV7-2 and TRBJ2-1; D may be TRBD2 (5 bases). The germline V gene encodes CDR1 SGHTA and CDR2 FQGNSA. The CDR3 is 11 amino acids. Trimming shortened V by 6 bases and J by 9 bases, and 9 bases separated the two germline ends.

J is TRBJ1-1 and V is TRBV18; a possible D gene is TRBD1 (6 bases). This CDR3 has 15 amino acids. Trimming removed 6 bases at V and 2 bases at J, with 16 bases between. Germline loops: CDR1 KGHSH, CDR2 LQKENI. The CDR3 loop is CASSPKWGGNTEAFF. The CDR3 region has the DNA TGTGCCAGCTCTCCGAAATGGGGGGGCAACACTGAAGCTTTCTTT.

CDR3 region: CASATAVADQETQYF. CDR3 coding DNA: TGCGCCAGCGCCACCGCGGTTGCGGACCAAGAGACCCAGTACTTC. V and J are TRBV5-1 and TRBJ2-5, with D uncertain. The germline gives CDR1 SGHRS, CDR2 YFSETQ. This CDR3 is built from 15 residues. The V end was cut by 7 bases, the J end by 0 bases, with 16 bases between. Combining the CDR3 with reference TRBV5-1 and TRBJ2-5 gives the whole variable domain KAGVTQTPRYLIKTRGQQVTLSCSPISGHRSVSWYQQTPGQGLQFLFEYFSETQRNKGNFPGRFSGRQFSNSRSEMNVSTLELGDSALYLCASATAVADQETQYFGPGTRLLVL.

The V call is TRBV6-5, the J call TRBJ1-2; 8 bases are shared with TRBD1. Germline CDR1 MNHEY, CDR2 SVGAGI. The J segment lost 7 bases and the V segment lost 5 bases, leaving 6 bases of the junction unmatched. There are 13 residues in the CDR3. In DNA form, the CDR3 reads TGTGCCAGCAGTCAGGACAGGGTCGGTGGCTACACCTTC. Its protein product is CASSQDRVGGYTF.

The chain carries TRBV4-1 and TRBJ2-2; TRBD2 matches 7 bases. The CDR3 totals 18 residues. The germline gives CDR1 MGHRA, CDR2 YSYEKL. V lost 3 bases, J lost 0 bases, and 10 bases stayed unmatched. The CDR3 protein is CASSQRETHYANTGELFF. In DNA, the CDR3 is TGCGCCAGCAGCCAGCGGGAGACTCACTACGCGAACACCGGGGAGCTGTTTTTT.

The chain links TRBV9 to TRBJ2-3; D not certain. The CDR3 consists of 13 residues. Trimming removed 0 bases from V and 2 bases from J, with 4 bases in between. Germline CDR1 SGDLS, CDR2 YYNGEE. The CDR3 reads CASSVGHTDTQYF. DNA for the CDR3: TGTGCCAGCAGCGTAGGACACACAGATACGCAGTATTTT. Full variable domain (missing parts from reference TRBV9 and TRBJ2-3): DSGVTQTPKHLITATGQRVTLRCSPRSGDLSVYWYQQSLDQGLQFLIQYYNGEERAKGNILERFSAQQFPDLHSELNLSSLELGDSALYFCASSVGHTDTQYFGPGTRLTVL.

The J gene is TRBJ2-5, the V gene TRBV4-1; 15 nucleotides agree with TRBD2. This CDR3 is built from 16 residues. CDR1 MGHRA and CDR2 YSYEKL come from the germline V gene. V gave up 1 base and J gave up 6 bases; unmatched junction bases: 3. The CDR3 loop is CASSQAGTSGRKTQYF. The CDR3 nucleotides read TGCGCCAGCAGCCAAGCTGGGACTAGCGGGAGGAAGACCCAGTACTTC.

The CDR3: CASSRDSSGNTIYF. The CDR3 DNA reads as TGTGCCAGTAGCCGAGACAGCTCTGGAAACACCATATATTTT. This sequence joins TRBV19 and TRBJ1-3; possibly TRBD1 for D (5 bases). V lost 6 bases, J lost 0 bases, and 9 bases lay in between. This CDR3 is 14 amino acids long. Germline V gene lookup returns CDR1 LNHDA and CDR2 SQIVND (reference sequence).

The chain combines TRBV5-5 with TRBJ2-1, with a possible D match to TRBD1 (6 bases). CDR1 is SGHKS, CDR2 YYEKEE, per germline (reference sequence). CDR3 length: 16 amino acids. Deletions cut 2 bases from V and 0 bases from J, with 12 bases between. In DNA, the CDR3 is TGTGCCAGCAGCTTCCGGGACACAAGCTCCTACAATGAGCAGTTCTTC. Protein product: CASSFRDTSSYNEQFF.

This clone was recorded only once. This chain connects TRBV7-9 to TRBJ1-6; no firm D call. V gave up 3 bases and J gave up 8 bases, with 8 bases separating them. The CDR3 is 13 residues long. Germline loops: CDR1 SEHNR, CDR2 FQNEAQ (reference sequence). CDR3 residues: CASSFGGDSPLHF. The CDR3, as DNA: TGTGCCAGCAGCTTCGGCGGGGATTCACCCCTCCACTTT.

V gene TRBV19 combines with J gene TRBJ1-1, with no clear D. This CDR3 is 14 amino acids long. Looked up from germline, CDR1 is LNHDA and CDR2 is SQIVND (reference sequence). V lost 5 bases and J lost 4, with 14 bases in between. Here the CDR3 reads CASSVTAEGTEAFF. CDR3 DNA sequence: TGTGCCAGTAGTGTCACGGCAGAGGGCACTGAAGCTTTCTTT.

This chain joins TRBV10-3 and TRBJ1-5; D unclear. Trimming cost V 6 bases and J 11 bases, with 14 bases left between them. Germline V lookup: CDR1 ENHRY, CDR2 SYGVKD. The CDR3 loop spans 12 amino acids. The CDR3 here is CAISASDGTQHF. CDR3 coding DNA: TGTGCCATCAGCGCTTCGGACGGGACCCAGCATTTT.

The chain uses TRBV4-2 and TRBJ2-1; 8 bases map to TRBD1. V lost 0 bases and J lost 6; bases outside the gene matches: 10. The germline CDR1 and CDR2 sequences are LGHNA and YNFKEQ. CDR3 size: 17 residues. The CDR3 protein is CASSQDRQGAKGNEQFF. The CDR3 DNA sequence: TGTGCCAGCAGCCAAGATCGCCAGGGGGCAAAGGGCAATGAGCAGTTCTTC.

The rearrangement links TRBV7-9 to TRBJ2-1, with TRBD2 matching over 7 bases. The germline CDR1 and CDR2 sequences are SEHNR and FQNEAQ (reference sequence). The CDR3 consists of 15 residues. V gave up 1 base and J gave up 6 bases; unmatched junction bases: 6. In DNA form, the CDR3 reads TGTGCCAGCAGCTTAGATGCCCTAGCGGTCAATGAGCAGTTCTTC. It is translated as CASSLDALAVNEQFF.

The table lists this clone with a few counts. V is TRBV9 and J is TRBJ1-3; 9 bases fit TRBD1. This CDR3 has 17 amino acids. Trimming cost V 4 bases and J 0 bases; bases outside gene matches: 8. In germline, CDR1 is SGDLS, CDR2 YYNGEE. CDR3 sequence reads: CASSFLDRGDSGNTIYF. DNA of the CDR3: TGTGCCAGCAGCTTCCTGGACAGGGGCGACTCTGGAAACACCATATATTTT. Variable domain in full (rest from reference TRBV9 and TRBJ1-3): DSGVTQTPKHLITATGQRVTLRCSPRSGDLSVYWYQQSLDQGLQFLIQYYNGEERAKGNILERFSAQQFPDLHSELNLSSLELGDSALYFCASSFLDRGDSGNTIYFGEGSWLTVV.

The V gene is TRBV19, the J gene TRBJ2-1; the match to TRBD2 covers 10 bases. The CDR3 is made up of 17 amino acids. The germline V gene has CDR1 LNHDA and CDR2 SQIVND (reference sequence). Trimming at V came to 5 bases and at J to 3 bases, leaving 10 bases not matched to a gene. CDR3 sequence reads: CASSALAGLADYNEQFF. Written as DNA, the CDR3 is TGTGCCAGTAGTGCCCTAGCTGGACTAGCGGACTACAATGAGCAGTTCTTC.

The V and J genes are TRBV19 and TRBJ1-5; TRBD1 aligns across 12 bases. CDR3 length: 16 residues. J was trimmed by 5 bases and V by 6 bases; bases with no gene match: 8. From germline, CDR1 is LNHDA and CDR2 SQIVND (reference sequence). The CDR3 sequence: CASRLGGQGAYQPQHF. The CDR3 coding sequence is TGTGCCAGTAGACTGGGGGGACAGGGGGCTTATCAGCCCCAGCATTTT.

This clone was seen just once. The DNA for the CDR3 is TGTGCCAGCAGCCGACCCTTTTGGGCGGGCTCCTACGAGCAGTACTTC. This encodes CASSRPFWAGSYEQYF. The chain has TRBV6-6 and TRBJ2-7; a weak D match, TRBD2 (5 bases). This CDR3 spans 16 amino acids. V lost 6 bases and J 0 bases, leaving 18 bases between the germline ends. Germline loops: CDR1 MNHNY, CDR2 SVGAGI (reference sequence).

CDR3 bases: TGTGCCAGTAGTCCCCAGGGACTAGCGGGAGGAGACGAGCAGTACTTC. It codes for CASSPQGLAGGDEQYF. The rearrangement uses TRBV19 and TRBJ2-7; 15 bases line up with TRBD2. V shed 5 bases, J shed 5 bases, and the junction held 7 bases outside the gene matches. Germline V gene sequence: CDR1 LNHDA, CDR2 SQIVND (reference sequence). The CDR3 spans 16 residues.

The gene calls are TRBV28 and TRBJ1-5; D is ambiguous. Trimming took off 5 bases at V and 4 bases at J, with 6 bases between the two ends. The CDR3 covers 12 residues. Germline CDR1 is MDHEN and CDR2 is SYDVKM. As DNA, the CDR3 is TGTGCCAGCAGTGAAGAGAATCAGCCCCAGCATTTT. This translates into CASSEENQPQHF.

The V call is TRBV6-5, the J call TRBJ2-1; 7 bases map to TRBD2. The V gene end was trimmed by 10 bases and the J gene end by 3 bases; junction bases not matched to a gene: 3. The length of the CDR3 is 12 residues. The germline gives CDR1 MNHEY, CDR2 SVGAGI. CDR3 bases: TGTGCCACTCGGGACTACTACAATGAGCAGTTCTTC. Its translation: CATRDYYNEQFF.

This chain joins TRBV5-1 and TRBJ1-2, with 8 bases that match TRBD1. CDR1 and CDR2 from the germline V gene are SGHRS and YFSETQ. This CDR3 spans 15 amino acids. The V and J ends lost 1 base and 0 bases, in that order; junction bases with no gene match: 2. The CDR3 sequence is CASSLRTGTNYGYTF. CDR3 bases: TGCGCCAGCAGCTTGAGGACAGGGACTAACTATGGCTACACCTTC.

The chain recombines TRBV6-2 or TRBV6-3 with TRBJ1-1, with D perhaps TRBD1 (5 bases). The ends were cut back, 0 bases at V and 4 bases at J, with 12 bases in the middle. The CDR3 covers 15 residues. CDR1 is MNHEY and CDR2 is SVGEGT in the germline V gene. The CDR3 DNA reads TGTGCCAGCAGTTACTCTGGGAGGGGTGGCACTGAAGCTTTCTTT. As protein: CASSYSGRGGTEAFF.